One and the same sample provided the 18 T cell receptor beta chains below, sequenced in a study of Ad26.COV2.S vaccination and SARS-CoV-2 variants. This sample's treatment: around 19 received Ad26.COV2.S at low or high dose, single or two shots; about 5 received placebo; per-sample allocation not given. Following the first vaccine or placebo injection, samples were taken on day 63. Measured with immunoSEQ multiplex PCR; TCRdb has only the in-frame clones, and not every one. The sample comprises more than 400,000 clones, about nine tenths of which are singletons, and roughly 3.9% rests with the top ten. The material was peripheral blood, obtained in a trial of Ad26.COV2.S vaccine versus placebo. Receptor source: a person aged 18-65 years who received the Ad26.COV2.S COVID-19 vaccine or a placebo.

The rearrangement joins TRBV28 to TRBJ1-5; D is unclear. Germline lookup yields CDR1 MDHEN and CDR2 SYDVKM. The V gene lost 5 bases and the J gene lost 7 bases, with 6 bases spanning the gap. This CDR3 is built from 11 residues. Here the CDR3 DNA reads TGTGCCAGCAGTCAATCCCAGCCCCAGCATTTT. This gives the protein CASSQSQPQHF. The variable domain in full, with the rest retrieved from reference TRBV28 and TRBJ1-5, is DVKVTQSSRYLVKRTGEKVFLECVQDMDHENMFWYRQDPGLGLRLIYFSYDVKMKEKGDIPEGYSVSREKKERFSLILESASTNQTSMYLCASSQSQPQHFGDGTRLSIL.

This chain joins TRBV12-3 or TRBV12-4 and TRBJ1-1; D gene unclear. The V end lost 1 base, the J end lost 6 bases, and 9 bases lay between the germline ends. The CDR3 is 13 residues long. The CDR3: CASSLDEVSEAFF. The CDR3 coding sequence is TGTGCCAGCAGTTTAGACGAGGTATCTGAAGCTTTCTTT.

The chain recombines TRBV7-2 with TRBJ2-7; 14 bases are shared with TRBD2. The germline gives CDR1 SGHTA, CDR2 FQGNSA. Trimming took 6 bases from V and 7 from J; bases not matched to a gene: 5. The CDR3 is made up of 14 amino acids. CDR3 residues: CASSRTSGRPEQYF. The DNA for the CDR3 is TGTGCCAGCAGTCGGACTAGCGGGAGGCCAGAGCAGTACTTC.

V usage is TRBV18 and J usage is TRBJ1-2, with D unclear. V was shortened by 0 bases and J by 2 bases, with 10 bases between the two germline ends. Germline values: CDR1 KGHSH, CDR2 LQKENI. This CDR3 has 15 amino acids. The DNA of the CDR3 is TGTGCCAGCTCACCACCGGAGGGCTTAAACTATGGCTACACCTTC. Residues: CASSPPEGLNYGYTF.

The chain carries TRBV5-4 and TRBJ1-4, with TRBD1 matching 9 bases. The CDR3 has 16 amino acids. Germline V lookup: CDR1 SGHNT, CDR2 YYREEE (reference sequence). The V segment lost 3 bases and the J segment 4 bases; nucleotides outside the gene matches: 7. CDR3: CASSSRTGVDNEKLFF. Written as DNA, the CDR3 is TGTGCCAGCAGCTCTCGGACAGGGGTTGATAATGAAAAACTGTTTTTT.

The chain has TRBV7-8 and TRBJ2-7, with D maybe TRBD2 (5 bases). The germline V and J ends were trimmed by 0 bases and 7 bases, with 10 bases remaining between them. Per germline, CDR1 SGHVS and CDR2 FQNEAQ. The CDR3 is 13 residues long. The CDR3 nucleotides are TGTGCCAGCAGCTTAGCGGAGGTCGGGGAGCAGTACTTC. This gives the protein CASSLAEVGEQYF. Complete variable domain (other parts from reference TRBV7-8 and TRBJ2-7): GAGVSQSPRYKVAKRGQDVALRCDPISGHVSLFWYQQALGQGPEFLTYFQNEAQLDKSGLPSDRFFAERPEGSVSTLKIQRTQQEDSAVYLCASSLAEVGEQYFGPGTRLTVT.

V is TRBV30 and J is TRBJ2-7; no firm D call. This CDR3 comprises 13 residues. Germline CDR1 is GTSNPN and CDR2 is SVGIG (reference sequence). Deletions cut 0 bases from V and 5 bases from J, with 11 bases between. The CDR3 region has the DNA TGTGCCTGGAGTGTAAGGGTGAACAACGAGCAGTACTTC. It yields the protein CAWSVRVNNEQYF.

V and J are TRBV6-1 and TRBJ2-1, with 9 nucleotides matching TRBD2. Germline-derived CDR1 and CDR2 are MNHNS and SASEGT. CDR3 length: 15 residues. The trim removed 2 bases at V and 6 bases at J, leaving 5 bases unmatched. The CDR3 coding sequence is TGTGCCAGCAGTGAAATAGCGGGAGCGGGCAATGAGCAGTTCTTC. Residues: CASSEIAGAGNEQFF.

The V gene is TRBV20-1, the J gene TRBJ2-7; perhaps TRBD2 as D (5 bases). The V end was cut by 3 bases, the J end by 2 bases, with 14 bases between. CDR3 size: 14 residues. CDR1 is DFQATT and CDR2 is SNEGSKA in the germline V gene (reference sequence). The CDR3 sequence is CSASFAEATYEQYF. The CDR3 bases are TGCAGTGCTAGTTTCGCGGAGGCCACCTACGAGCAGTACTTC.

This chain connects TRBV10-3 to TRBJ2-3; 8 bases align to TRBD1. The CDR3 loop spans 20 amino acids. Germline CDR1 ENHRY, CDR2 SYGVKD. J gave up 0 bases and V 4 bases, and 18 bases lay outside the gene matches. The CDR3 spells CAISAHPGTGVHLSTDTQYF. The CDR3 DNA reads as TGTGCCATCAGTGCTCACCCCGGGACAGGCGTCCATCTTAGCACAGATACGCAGTATTTT.

The chain combines TRBV4-3 with TRBJ2-2; TRBD1 is a possible D gene (6 bases). Trimming cost V 4 bases and J 4 bases, with 19 bases left between them. CDR3 length: 17 amino acids. Per the germline V gene, CDR1 is LGHNA and CDR2 is YSLEER. CDR3: CASSPVDGGGGTGELFF. CDR3 nucleotide sequence: TGCGCCAGCAGCCCCGTCGATGGGGGCGGCGGCACCGGGGAGCTGTTTTTT.

This chain uses TRBV27 with TRBJ2-7, with TRBD1 matching 10 bases. Germline CDR1 MNHEY, CDR2 SMNVEV (reference sequence). The junction had 16 bases not matched to a gene; V was cut back by 1 base and J by 7 bases. The CDR3 has 18 residues. The CDR3 DNA sequence: TGTGCCAGCAGTTTATTTATGCCGGGACAGGGGCCAGTTTGGGAGCAGTACTTC. It specifies CASSLFMPGQGPVWEQYF.

V is TRBV2 and J is TRBJ2-7; TRBD2 aligns across 11 bases. V gave up 2 bases and J gave up 7 bases; unmatched junction bases: 10. The CDR3 is 16 amino acids. Looked up from germline, CDR1 is SNHLY and CDR2 is FYNNEI. CDR3 protein: CASSESLTSGTWEQYF. Written as DNA, the CDR3 is TGTGCCAGCAGTGAAAGTCTGACTAGCGGGACTTGGGAGCAGTACTTC.

The chain couples TRBV18 to TRBJ2-1; D remains ambiguous. From germline, CDR1 is KGHSH and CDR2 LQKENI. V dropped 3 bases and J dropped 4 bases, with 10 bases sitting between them. The CDR3 length is 14 residues. The DNA of the CDR3 is TGTGCCAGCTCACCTGAGACCGTTTACAATGAGCAGTTCTTC. It translates to CASSPETVYNEQFF.

The chain is built from TRBV27 and TRBJ2-7; D may be TRBD1 (5 bases). The germline V gene has CDR1 MNHEY and CDR2 SMNVEV (reference sequence). This CDR3 is built from 16 residues. Deletions cut 2 bases from V and 0 bases from J, with 14 bases between. The CDR3 DNA follows: TGTGCCAGCAGTTTAAGACCAGGGTTAATCTCCTACGAGCAGTACTTC. This encodes CASSLRPGLISYEQYF.

The rearrangement uses TRBV3-1 (or the pseudogene TRBV3-2) and TRBJ2-1, with D unclear. The CDR3 contains 15 residues. Germline CDR1 LGHDT, CDR2 YNNKEL (reference sequence). V lost 6 bases to trimming and J lost 0 bases, with 12 bases between them. The DNA for the CDR3 is TGTGCCAGCAGTTCCCTCCTAAGCTCCTACAATGAGCAGTTCTTC. Translated, it gives CASSSLLSSYNEQFF.

The rearrangement links TRBV7-2 to TRBJ2-5, with TRBD2 identical over 11 bases. CDR3 size: 16 residues. Per germline, CDR1 SGHTA and CDR2 FQGNSA. With V trimmed by 0 bases and J by 5 bases, 5 bases remained unmatched. The CDR3 sequence: CASSLALAGGGETQYF. CDR3 coding DNA: TGTGCCAGCAGCTTAGCTCTAGCGGGAGGAGGGGAGACCCAGTACTTC.

The rearrangement links TRBV15 to TRBJ1-5, with D possibly being TRBD1 (6 bases). The length of the CDR3 is 14 residues. The V gene's germline CDR1 is LNHNV and CDR2 YYDKDF (reference sequence). Trimming cost V 3 bases and J 7 bases, with 13 bases left between them. CDR3 in DNA: TGTGCCACCAGCAGGGCGGGGGGCAGGCAGCCCCAGCATTTT. Translation gives CATSRAGGRQPQHF.